The 26 T cell receptor beta chains reported below all come from one sample, sequenced in a study of shared clonotypes between healthy human individuals. Sequencing was performed with immunoSEQ multiplex PCR; in TCRdb, only in-frame clones are kept and a portion is missing. The sample lists over a million clones; around 97% were seen once. The sample comprised naive CD4+ T cells sorted from blood. Subset of the sample: CD45RA+ positively selected. Receptors originate from a man aged 25 to 40 in good health.

Concerning this clone itself: The sample has other DNA sequences that encode this CDR3 too. The chain employs TRBV7-7 and TRBJ2-5, with 7 bases fitting TRBD1. Germline V CDR1 and CDR2: SSHAT, FNYEAQ (reference sequence). This CDR3 contains 13 residues. Trimming took 5 bases from V and 5 from J; bases not matched to a gene: 5. The CDR3 nucleotides read TGTGCCAGCAGCCGTGACAGGGCTGAGACCCAGTACTTC. Translated: CASSRDRAETQYF.

This sequence joins TRBV18 and TRBJ2-3; no definite D call. V was shortened by 1 base and J by 2 bases, with 10 bases between the two germline ends. CDR3 length equals 15 residues. Germline V gene lookup returns CDR1 KGHSH and CDR2 LQKENI. In nucleotides, the CDR3 is TGTGCCAGCTCACCACAGGCAGATTCCACAGATACGCAGTATTTT. It encodes CASSPQADSTDTQYF.

This chain links TRBV28 with TRBJ1-5, with 10 bases lining up with TRBD1. Germline CDR1 is MDHEN and CDR2 is SYDVKM. The CDR3 extends over 15 amino acids. After removal of 5 bases from V and 4 bases from J, the junction contained 5 bases not matched to a gene. The CDR3 reads CASSHRQGANQPQHF. The CDR3 DNA reads as TGTGCCAGCAGTCACCGACAGGGGGCTAATCAGCCCCAGCATTTT. The full variable domain, rest sourced from reference TRBV28 and TRBJ1-5, is DVKVTQSSRYLVKRTGEKVFLECVQDMDHENMFWYRQDPGLGLRLIYFSYDVKMKEKGDIPEGYSVSREKKERFSLILESASTNQTSMYLCASSHRQGANQPQHFGDGTRLSIL.

The chain carries TRBV5-4 and TRBJ2-2, with D possibly matching TRBD2 (6 bases). CDR3 length equals 14 residues. Germline V CDR1 and CDR2: SGHNT, YYREEE (reference sequence). The V end was cut by 2 bases, the J end by 6 bases, with 11 bases between. CDR3 sequence: CASSFFQRAGELFF. Here the CDR3 DNA reads TGTGCCAGCAGCTTTTTCCAGCGGGCCGGGGAGCTGTTTTTT.

The chain carries TRBV14 and TRBJ2-4; 9 positions match TRBD1. This CDR3 has 17 residues. The V and J ends lost 3 bases and 9 bases, in that order; junction bases with no gene match: 15. The germline gives CDR1 SGHDN, CDR2 FVKESK. CDR3 sequence (DNA): TGTGCCAGCAGCCAGCGGGGTACAGGGGGCGGGTCAAGCATTCAGTACTTC. This codes for CASSQRGTGGGSSIQYF.

The V call is TRBV7-5, the J call TRBJ1-5; the listed D gene, TRBD1, was not tested against the DNA. TRBV7-5 is a pseudogene segment. The CDR3 sequence is 14 residues long. The CDR3 region has the DNA TGTGCCAGAAGGACAGGGGGAGACAATCAGCCCCAGCATTTT. Its protein product is CARRTGGDNQPQHF.

This chain uses TRBV28 with TRBJ2-2; 11 bases agree with TRBD2. Trimming at V came to 1 base and at J to 6 bases, leaving 4 bases not matched to a gene. This CDR3 has 16 residues. The germline V gene encodes CDR1 MDHEN and CDR2 SYDVKM. The chain's CDR3 is CASSLLAGGAAGELFF. CDR3 sequence (DNA): TGTGCCAGCAGTTTATTAGCGGGAGGGGCCGCCGGGGAGCTGTTTTTT.

V and J are TRBV9 and TRBJ2-3; the match to TRBD2 covers 13 bases. The CDR3 consists of 16 residues. CDR1 is SGDLS, CDR2 YYNGEE, per germline. The trim removed 0 bases at V and 8 bases at J, leaving 6 bases unmatched. The DNA for the CDR3 is TGTGCCAGCAGCGTAGATGGGAGACTAGCGGGAGGTACGCAGTATTTT. Its translation: CASSVDGRLAGGTQYF. Drawing the rest from reference TRBV9 and TRBJ2-3, the complete variable domain is DSGVTQTPKHLITATGQRVTLRCSPRSGDLSVYWYQQSLDQGLQFLIQYYNGEERAKGNILERFSAQQFPDLHSELNLSSLELGDSALYFCASSVDGRLAGGTQYFGPGTRLTVL.

The chain uses TRBV9 and TRBJ2-7; perhaps D is TRBD1 or TRBD2 (5 bases each). The V end lost 8 bases, the J end lost 1 base, and 16 bases lay between the germline ends. The CDR3 runs 14 residues. The germline CDR1 and CDR2 sequences are SGDLS and YYNGEE. The CDR3 is CASSTGTLSYEQYF. CDR3 nucleotide sequence: TGTGCCAGTTCGACCGGGACCCTGTCCTACGAGCAGTACTTC.

The genes are TRBV18 and TRBJ2-5; D is possibly TRBD2 (6 bases). Between the trimmed V and J ends, which lost 6 bases and 5 bases, there was a span of 10 bases. Germline V gives CDR1 KGHSH, CDR2 LQKENI. This CDR3 has 12 amino acids. CDR3 bases: TGTGCCAGCTCTTGGAGCGGGGAGACCCAGTACTTC. Translated, it gives CASSWSGETQYF.

This clone was recorded once. The rearrangement links TRBV2 to TRBJ1-2; D might be TRBD1 (5 bases). CDR1 SNHLY and CDR2 FYNNEI come from the germline V gene. Trimming shortened V by 8 bases and J by 8 bases, and 21 bases separated the two germline ends. The CDR3 is 14 residues long. Here the CDR3 DNA reads TGTGCCAGCCGGGATCAGACAGTCTGGGCGGGCTACACCTTC. This encodes CASRDQTVWAGYTF.

The V and J genes are TRBV20-1 and TRBJ2-1; unclear D gene. The CDR3 runs to 8 residues. With 5 bases removed from V and 10 bases from J, the gap between germline ends came to 3 bases. Germline V gives CDR1 DFQATT, CDR2 SNEGSKA (reference sequence). The DNA for the CDR3 is TGCAGTGCTCCCGAGCAGTTCTTC. Amino acids: CSAPEQFF.

This chain uses TRBV27 with TRBJ2-2; no reliable D call. Trimming cost V 5 bases and J 6 bases, with 7 bases left between them. The CDR3 covers 12 residues. The germline gives CDR1 MNHEY, CDR2 SMNVEV (reference sequence). CDR3 DNA sequence: TGTGCCAGCAGTCCATATTCCGGGGAGCTGTTTTTT. Translating it yields CASSPYSGELFF.

The V gene is TRBV7-7, the J gene TRBJ1-1; TRBD1 is a possible D gene (6 bases). In germline, CDR1 is SSHAT, CDR2 FNYEAQ (reference sequence). CDR3 length: 15 amino acids. Trimming stripped 1 base from V and 1 base from J, with 10 bases between. CDR3 sequence reads: CASSLGTAGNTEAFF. For the CDR3, the DNA is TGTGCCAGCAGCTTAGGGACAGCAGGGAACACTGAAGCTTTCTTT.

The chain carries TRBV28 and TRBJ1-2; D gene uncertain. The CDR3 extends over 12 amino acids. Trimming shortened V by 3 bases and J by 8 bases, and 10 bases separated the two germline ends. Looked up from germline, CDR1 is MDHEN and CDR2 is SYDVKM. The CDR3 sequence is CASSFFKVGYTF. For the CDR3, the DNA is TGTGCCAGCAGTTTTTTCAAGGTCGGCTACACCTTC.

The rearrangement uses TRBV27 and TRBJ2-6; D perhaps matches TRBD1 (6 bases). This CDR3 has 16 amino acids. V shed 2 bases and J shed 2 bases, with 10 bases lying between them. The V gene's germline CDR1 is MNHEY and CDR2 SMNVEV (reference sequence). The CDR3 nucleotides are TGTGCCAGCAGTTTACGCGACAGGACTGGGGCCAACGTCCTGACTTTC. Residues: CASSLRDRTGANVLTF.

This rearrangement joins TRBV29-1 to TRBJ1-2; 10 nucleotides agree with TRBD1. The germline gives CDR1 SQVTM, CDR2 ANQGSEA. V lost 4 bases, J lost 5 bases, and 7 bases stayed unmatched. This CDR3 is 14 amino acids long. CDR3 DNA sequence: TGCAGCGTTGCCCCGGGACAGGGGCTGTATGGCTACACCTTC. Translated, it gives CSVAPGQGLYGYTF.

This chain links TRBV5-1 with TRBJ2-7, with TRBD2 matching 7 bases. Trimming at V came to 3 bases and at J to 0 bases, leaving 3 bases not matched to a gene. Germline-derived CDR1 and CDR2 are SGHRS and YFSETQ. The CDR3 totals 14 residues. The CDR3 DNA reads as TGCGCCAGCAGCTCAGCGGGGCGCTCCTACGAGCAGTACTTC. It specifies CASSSAGRSYEQYF.

This clone is a singleton in its sample. V gene TRBV11-2 combines with J gene TRBJ2-5, with D possibly TRBD2 on 5 matching bases. The germline V gene has CDR1 SGHAT and CDR2 FQNNGV. This CDR3 is 14 amino acids long. The V end was cut by 1 base, the J end by 6 bases, with 12 bases between. The CDR3 loop reads CASSLGEILKTQYF. In DNA form, the CDR3 reads TGTGCCAGCAGCTTAGGGGAGATTTTGAAGACCCAGTACTTC.

The V call is TRBV27, the J call TRBJ1-2; D ambiguous. Germline values: CDR1 MNHEY, CDR2 SMNVEV (reference sequence). Trimming left V 3 bases short and J 5 bases short, with 10 bases between. The CDR3 extends over 13 amino acids. As DNA, the CDR3 is TGTGCCAGCAGTTTCTCCGTGAGTTATGGCTACACCTTC. Translation gives CASSFSVSYGYTF.

This clone turned up a few times. The gene calls are TRBV5-6 and TRBJ2-3; D uncertain. Germline V gives CDR1 SGHDT, CDR2 YYEEEE. Trimming pared 3 bases from V and 2 bases from J, leaving 13 bases between. This CDR3 spans 15 amino acids. The DNA of the CDR3 is TGTGCCAGCAGCTACCTGGCGGAGCCCACAGATACGCAGTATTTT. Its translation: CASSYLAEPTDTQYF.

The V gene is TRBV27, the J gene TRBJ2-5; possibly TRBD1 for D (6 bases). The CDR3 loop spans 15 amino acids. V shed 5 bases and J shed 5 bases, with 18 bases lying between them. Germline CDR1 is MNHEY and CDR2 is SMNVEV (reference sequence). The CDR3 nucleotides are TGTGCCAGCAGTGTAGGCCCACAGGGTTGGGAGACCCAGTACTTC. Protein sequence: CASSVGPQGWETQYF.

V gene TRBV19 combines with J gene TRBJ2-3; no clear D. With 1 base removed from V and 4 bases from J, the gap between germline ends came to 9 bases. This CDR3 comprises 14 residues. Per germline, CDR1 LNHDA and CDR2 SQIVND (reference sequence). CDR3 DNA sequence: TGTGCCAGTAGTATAGTGGACCCGCCAGATACGCAGTATTTT. Translation: CASSIVDPPDTQYF.

The chain joins TRBV18 to TRBJ1-5; D gene uncertain. Germline V CDR1 and CDR2: KGHSH, LQKENI. The CDR3 covers 16 residues. Trimming removed 0 bases from V and 4 bases from J, with 13 bases in between. The CDR3 nucleotides are TGTGCCAGCTCACCACCGGAAGGACGAAGAAATCAGCCCCAGCATTTT. Translating gives CASSPPEGRRNQPQHF.

CDR3 coding DNA: TGTGCCAGCAGCTCGGGACTAGCGGGAACGGCGGACACCGGGGAGCTGTTTTTT. Its translation is CASSSGLAGTADTGELFF. V gene TRBV5-4 combines with J gene TRBJ2-2, with 13 bases identical to TRBD2. Germline CDR1 reads SGHNT; CDR2 reads YYREEE (reference sequence). This CDR3 contains 18 residues. Trimming cost V 3 bases and J 3 bases; bases outside gene matches: 8.

The CDR3 is CASSPTSGNNEQFF. The CDR3 DNA is TGTGCCAGCAGCCCAACTAGCGGTAACAATGAGCAGTTCTTC. The chain is built from TRBV9 and TRBJ2-1, with TRBD2 matching 8 bases. Germline CDR1 SGDLS, CDR2 YYNGEE. Losses at the gene ends were 4 bases for V and 5 bases for J; bases not matched to a gene: 5. The CDR3 loop spans 14 amino acids.